A single sample is the source of the 23 T cell receptor beta chains below, sequenced in a study of glioma-infiltrating T cells. Amplification of TCR alpha and beta CDR3 regions from RNA used iRepertoire nested multiplex PCR. MiXCR, applied by TCRdb to the multiplex PCR reads, yields one record per CDR3 protein. The data show fewer than 200,000 distinct CDR3 sequences, with approximately 40% seen just once and 5.2% held by the top ten. The sequencing input was glioma tissue, nonneoplastic brain tissue, or PBMCs (not recorded which). The receptor source for this set is a human donor with low-grade glioma or glioblastoma, undergoing nonglioma brain surgery, or in good health (not recorded which).

Turning to this clonotype: At one end, the junction sequence differs from germline, possibly due to a read error. The V gene is TRBV28, the J gene TRBJ2-5; D gene uncertain. The CDR3 loop spans 11 amino acids. The V gene's germline CDR1 is MDHEN and CDR2 SYDVKM. CDR3 residues: CASRFQETQYF. CDR3 bases: TGTGCCAGCCGTTTTCAAGAGACCCAGTACTTC.

In regard to this clonotype: One base away lies a much larger clone, so this may be a sequencing read error. This chain connects TRBV6-1 to TRBJ2-3, with D unclear. CDR1 is MNHNS and CDR2 is SASEGT in the germline V gene. V was pared by 7 bases and J by 2 bases, with 10 bases between. The CDR3 covers 13 residues. The CDR3 reads CASKPTPTDTQYF. In DNA, the CDR3 is TGTGCCAGCAAACCGACACCCACAGATACGCAGTATTTT.

Concerning this clonotype itself: A much larger clone lies one base from this, so it may be a read error. This chain links TRBV27 with TRBJ2-1, with D possibly being TRBD2 (6 bases). Per the germline V gene, CDR1 is MNHEY and CDR2 is SMNVEV (reference sequence). This CDR3 is 17 amino acids long. Trimming left V 1 base short and J 0 bases short, with 13 bases between. DNA for the CDR3: TGTGCCAGCAGTTTATACGGGAGAAGTAGCTCCTACAATGAGCAGTTCTTC. This codes for CASSLYGRSSSYNEQFF.

This clonotype has at least ten counts. The chain combines TRBV2 with TRBJ2-3; D is perhaps TRBD1 (6 bases). V dropped 9 bases and J dropped 2 bases, with 18 bases sitting between them. Germline-derived CDR1 and CDR2 are SNHLY and FYNNEI. There are 15 residues in the CDR3. The CDR3 loop is CASHPLDRDTDTQYF. The CDR3 coding sequence is TGTGCCAGTCACCCTCTGGACAGAGACACAGATACGCAGTATTTT.

The chain carries TRBV2 and TRBJ2-3, with D unclear. Trimming took 1 base from V and 0 from J, leaving 11 bases between them. The CDR3 has 16 residues. Germline V CDR1 and CDR2: SNHLY, FYNNEI. The CDR3: CASSEVNSLSTDTQYF. Written as DNA, the CDR3 is TGTGCCAGCAGTGAAGTCAACTCCCTTAGCACAGATACGCAGTATTTT.

Of note for this clonotype: The conserved final phenylalanine or tryptophan is absent from the CDR3, which likely points to a read error. V and J are TRBV6-6 and TRBJ2-7; D uncertain. Germline assignment: CDR1 MNHNY and CDR2 SVGAGI (reference sequence). The CDR3 has 12 amino acids. V was shortened by 7 bases and J by 2 bases, with 9 bases between the two germline ends. The CDR3 DNA sequence: TGTGCCAGCAAACAGCCCGCCTACGAGCAGTACCTC. Protein product: CASKQPAYEQYL.

The table lists this clonotype with many counts. V usage is TRBV7-2 and J usage is TRBJ1-6; maybe TRBD1 (5 bases). CDR1 is SGHTA, CDR2 FQGNSA, per germline. CDR3 length: 15 amino acids. The V end lost 3 bases, the J end lost 7 bases, and 13 bases lay between the germline ends. DNA for the CDR3: TGTGCCAGCAGCTTGGGGCCTCCGGAGAATTCACCCCTCCACTTT. It yields the protein CASSLGPPENSPLHF.

This clonotype occurred many times. The chain recombines TRBV27 with TRBJ2-1; 10 nucleotides agree with TRBD2. There are 13 residues in the CDR3. Germline CDR1 reads MNHEY; CDR2 reads SMNVEV (reference sequence). V lost 6 bases and J lost 10; bases outside the gene matches: 6. The CDR3 DNA is TGTGCCAGCAGAGCAGCGGGAGGGATCGAGCAGTTCTTC. Its translation is CASRAAGGIEQFF.

This clonotype was observed at least ten times. The chain links TRBV6-2 or TRBV6-3 to TRBJ2-1; 12 positions agree with TRBD2. Germline assignment: CDR1 MNHEY and CDR2 SVGEGT. The V segment lost 2 bases and the J segment 2 bases; nucleotides outside the gene matches: 7. The CDR3 extends over 18 amino acids. The CDR3 loop reads CASSYNLAGGSPYNEQFF. In DNA, the CDR3 is TGTGCCAGCAGTTACAATCTAGCGGGAGGGAGCCCCTACAATGAGCAGTTCTTC.

The rearrangement joins TRBV14 to TRBJ2-3, with 9 nucleotides matching TRBD2. The V gene's germline CDR1 is SGHDN and CDR2 FVKESK. The ends lost 8 bases at V and 2 bases at J; junction bases unmatched: 11. This CDR3 region has 16 residues. The CDR3 is CASARRAGGVTDTQYF. CDR3 bases: TGTGCCAGCGCCAGGAGAGCGGGAGGCGTCACAGATACGCAGTATTTT.

Concerning this clonotype itself: It may be a read error: a sequence one base away is much more abundant. The chain carries TRBV2 and TRBJ2-7; possible D gene TRBD1, 8 bases. Judging by the DNA end, TRBJ2-1 fits better; the J call may be wrong. The length of the CDR3 is 13 residues. Germline V gives CDR1 SNHLY, CDR2 FYNNEI. CDR3 protein: CASSADREGEQFF. CDR3 nucleotides: TGTGCCAGCAGTGCGGACAGGGAGGGGGAGCAGTTCTTC.

A remark on this clonotype: This could be a read error, since a much larger clone is one nucleotide away. This chain joins TRBV20-1 and TRBJ2-7, with TRBD2 as a possible D gene (6 bases). Germline values: CDR1 DFQATT, CDR2 SNEGSKA (reference sequence). This CDR3 is built from 13 residues. Trimming shortened V by 4 bases and J by 8 bases, and 18 bases separated the two germline ends. The CDR3 region is CSATSGVLPQQYF. The CDR3 DNA sequence: TGCAGTGCTACTTCGGGAGTTCTCCCCCAGCAGTACTTC.

This clonotype was counted at least ten times. The chain employs TRBV20-1 and TRBJ2-5, with 7 bases lining up with TRBD1. The V and J ends lost 5 bases and 0 bases, in that order; junction bases with no gene match: 9. There are 15 residues in the CDR3. CDR1 DFQATT and CDR2 SNEGSKA come from the germline V gene (reference sequence). CDR3 residues: CSAPPGQSYQETQYF. CDR3 DNA: TGCAGTGCTCCGCCGGGACAGAGCTACCAAGAGACCCAGTACTTC.

This clonotype was recorded many times. This chain uses TRBV28 with TRBJ2-3; TRBD2 agrees at 7 bases. CDR1 is MDHEN and CDR2 is SYDVKM in the germline V gene. The CDR3 contains 15 residues. V trimming: 3 bases; J trimming: 1 base; junction bases outside the gene matches: 4. The CDR3 coding sequence is TGTGCCAGCAGTTTGAGCGGGGAACGCACAGATACGCAGTATTTT. Translated, it gives CASSLSGERTDTQYF.

The chain recombines TRBV10-3 with TRBJ2-3; D might be TRBD1 or TRBD2, each matching 6 bases. Looked up from germline, CDR1 is ENHRY and CDR2 is SYGVKD. The V end lost 10 bases, the J end lost 4 bases, and 18 bases lay between the germline ends. CDR3 length equals 14 residues. CDR3 sequence reads: CATRRDTDSDTQYF. In DNA form, the CDR3 reads TGTGCCACCCGGCGGGACACGGACTCAGATACGCAGTATTTT.

There are many counts of this clonotype. The rearrangement joins TRBV6-1 to TRBJ1-3; TRBD1 is a possible D gene (5 bases). Germline CDR1 is MNHNS and CDR2 is SASEGT. This CDR3 has 14 amino acids. V was clipped by 1 base and J by 2 bases, with 6 bases between them. CDR3 sequence: CASSEGGAGNTIYF. CDR3 bases: TGTGCCAGCAGTGAAGGAGGGGCTGGAAACACCATATATTTT.

V and J are TRBV5-1 and TRBJ2-1; possible D gene TRBD1, 6 bases. The CDR3 length is 15 residues. V shed 4 bases and J shed 6 bases, with 17 bases lying between them. Germline CDR1 is SGHRS and CDR2 is YFSETQ. This chain's CDR3 is CASSPQGRPTNEQFF. In DNA, the CDR3 is TGCGCCAGCAGCCCGCAGGGGCGGCCAACCAATGAGCAGTTCTTC. The variable domain in full, completed from reference TRBV5-1 and TRBJ2-1, reads KAGVTQTPRYLIKTRGQQVTLSCSPISGHRSVSWYQQTPGQGLQFLFEYFSETQRNKGNFPGRFSGRQFSNSRSEMNVSTLELGDSALYLCASSPQGRPTNEQFFGPGTRLTVL.

As regards this clonotype: A clone one base away is much larger, so this may be a read error. The chain employs TRBV7-2 and TRBJ2-3; 9 nucleotides match TRBD2. The CDR3 consists of 15 residues. The J segment lost 7 bases and the V segment lost 5 bases, leaving 10 bases of the junction unmatched. Germline V gene data show CDR1 as SGHTA and CDR2 as FQGNSA. CDR3 residues: CASSVSGSVTNTQYF. The CDR3 nucleotides read TGTGCCAGCAGCGTTAGCGGGAGTGTAACAAATACGCAGTATTTT.

This rearrangement joins TRBV7-8 to TRBJ2-3; a weak D match, TRBD1 (5 bases). Germline CDR1 reads SGHVS; CDR2 reads FQNEAQ. The ends were cut back, 6 bases at V and 2 bases at J, with 9 bases in the middle. The CDR3 is 13 residues long. In DNA, the CDR3 is TGTGCCAGCAGGGGGCACTTCACAGATACGCAGTATTTT. It is translated as CASRGHFTDTQYF. Full variable domain (remainder filled in from reference TRBV7-8 and TRBJ2-3): GAGVSQSPRYKVAKRGQDVALRCDPISGHVSLFWYQQALGQGPEFLTYFQNEAQLDKSGLPSDRFFAERPEGSVSTLKIQRTQQEDSAVYLCASRGHFTDTQYFGPGTRLTVL.

This chain's CDR3 is CVSSLSQPHGYTF. DNA for the CDR3: TGTGTTAGCAGTTTGTCCCAGCCCCATGGCTACACCTTC. The J gene is TRBJ1-2, the V gene TRBV28; no firm D call. Germline lookup yields CDR1 MDHEN and CDR2 SYDVKM. This CDR3 is built from 13 residues.

This clonotype was found many times. This chain links TRBV28 with TRBJ2-7; TRBD2 is a possible D gene (6 bases). Germline lookup yields CDR1 MDHEN and CDR2 SYDVKM. The CDR3 consists of 16 residues. Trimming pared 2 bases from V and 0 bases from J, leaving 14 bases between. The DNA of the CDR3 is TGTGCCAGCAGTTTAGTTAGCGGAGGGAGCTCCTACGAGCAGTACTTC. Its protein product is CASSLVSGGSSYEQYF.

A word on this clonotype: A much larger clone is a single base away; this may be a read error. The V and J genes are TRBV12-3 or TRBV12-4 and TRBJ1-1; TRBD1 is a possible D gene (5 bases). The CDR3 consists of 12 residues. In DNA, the CDR3 is TGTGCCAGCGGGGACTTGAACACTGAAGCTTTATTT. Its protein product is CASGDLNTEALF.

The sample holds many counts of this clonotype. The V gene is TRBV28, the J gene TRBJ2-7; D is possibly TRBD2 (6 bases). Per the germline V gene, CDR1 is MDHEN and CDR2 is SYDVKM. This CDR3 has 11 residues. Between the trimmed V and J ends, which lost 10 bases and 4 bases, there was a span of 11 bases. This chain's CDR3 is CATTEGYEQYF. In nucleotides, the CDR3 is TGTGCCACTACGGAGGGGTACGAGCAGTACTTC.